The source of this TCR beta chain is a study of identical twins. General study points: Out-of-frame beta sequences exhibited a weaker degree of excess twin sharing. Models predicted too little out-of-frame TCR alpha sharing in monozygotic twins.

CDR1 is LNHDA and CDR2 is SQIVND in the germline V gene (reference sequence). Trimming cost V 4 bases and J 1 base, with 16 bases left between them. This CDR3 region has 16 residues. Unique molecular identifiers were in the cDNA, with template-switch universal primer binding. TCRdb re-derived calls from the 5' RACE reads in MiXCR, one entry per CDR3 protein. The top ten hold around 12% of the sample, which has 400,000 to 500,000 distinct CDR3 sequences, 15% to 20% seen once. Remarks on this clonotype: Its antigen remains unidentified.

This TCR was recovered from a man between 50 and 59 years old in good health. The chain uses TRBV19 and TRBJ1-1, with D possibly being TRBD1 (5 bases). Material: naive T cells sorted from blood. The CDR3 bases are TGTGCCAGTAGTACCCTCGTCTGGGGCGGGAACACTGAAGCTTTCTTT. Translating gives CASSTLVWGGNTEAFF.